The 18 T cell receptor beta chains below were found in one sample sequenced in a study of blood T cell repertoires in COVID-19. Here immunoSEQ multiplex PCR was the method, and the copy in TCRdb shows in-frame clones only, minus some. The profile shows hundreds of thousands of clones, around nine tenths of them singletons. The source material was peripheral blood. These TCRs come from a woman in her seventies with COVID-19, enrolled during active disease.

The genes are TRBV7-2 and TRBJ2-1, with 9 bases matching TRBD2. The CDR3 spans 15 residues. Trimming at V came to 1 base and at J to 6 bases, leaving 4 bases not matched to a gene. From germline, CDR1 is SGHTA and CDR2 FQGNSA. The DNA of the CDR3 is TGTGCCAGCAGCTTAGGGTCTAGCGGGGTCAATGAGCAGTTCTTC. Translation: CASSLGSSGVNEQFF.

This clone came up once. The genes are TRBV6-5 and TRBJ2-7, with D unresolved. Germline-derived CDR1 and CDR2 are MNHEY and SVGAGI. With 10 bases removed from V and 5 bases from J, the gap between germline ends came to 9 bases. The CDR3 loop spans 10 amino acids. The CDR3 loop is CAIYLHEQYF. The DNA for the CDR3 is TGTGCCATCTACCTTCACGAGCAGTACTTC.

This sequence joins TRBV18 and TRBJ2-1, with 9 bases identical to TRBD2. This CDR3 spans 14 amino acids. Germline V gene data show CDR1 as KGHSH and CDR2 as LQKENI. V trimming: 6 bases; J trimming: 9 bases; junction bases outside the gene matches: 9. This chain's CDR3 is CASSWTSEQVEQFF. Here the CDR3 DNA reads TGTGCCAGCTCCTGGACTAGCGAGCAGGTTGAGCAGTTCTTC.

The V call is TRBV18, the J call TRBJ1-4, with D perhaps matching TRBD1 (6 bases). CDR1 KGHSH and CDR2 LQKENI come from the germline V gene. The CDR3 length is 15 residues. Trimming shortened V by 5 bases and J by 3 bases, and 13 bases separated the two germline ends. CDR3 amino acids: CASSNTGRANEKLFF. The DNA for the CDR3 is TGTGCCAGCTCAAACACAGGGCGGGCTAATGAAAAACTGTTTTTT. Drawing the rest from reference TRBV18 and TRBJ1-4, the complete variable domain is NAGVMQNPRHLVRRRGQEARLRCSPMKGHSHVYWYRQLPEEGLKFMVYLQKENIIDESGMPKERFSAEFPKEGPSILRIQQVVRGDSAAYFCASSNTGRANEKLFFGSGTQLSVL.

This chain uses TRBV28 with TRBJ1-6; TRBD1 agrees at 8 bases. CDR1 is MDHEN, CDR2 SYDVKM, per germline. Trimming took 5 bases from V and 12 from J; bases not matched to a gene: 12. The CDR3 totals 15 residues. CDR3 DNA sequence: TGTGCCAGCAGTACTACAGGACAGGGCGGGGGACCCCTCCACTTT. Protein product: CASSTTGQGGGPLHF.

The rearrangement uses TRBV19 and TRBJ1-3; D not resolved. The V gene lost 7 bases and the J gene lost 0 bases, with 10 bases spanning the gap. This CDR3 is built from 14 residues. The germline V gene has CDR1 LNHDA and CDR2 SQIVND (reference sequence). CDR3 loop: CASIDWSSGNTIYF. CDR3 bases: TGTGCCAGTATTGACTGGAGCTCTGGAAACACCATATATTTT.

The rearrangement joins TRBV7-9 to TRBJ1-2, with 7 bases aligning to TRBD1. Germline CDR1 is SEHNR and CDR2 is FQNEAQ (reference sequence). The CDR3 is 14 amino acids. Trimming cost V 5 bases and J 5 bases; bases outside gene matches: 8. CDR3 nucleotide sequence: TGTGCCAGCAGCCTCCCGGGACAGCTATATGGCTACACCTTC. It translates to CASSLPGQLYGYTF. The variable domain in full, with the rest retrieved from reference TRBV7-9 and TRBJ1-2, is DTGVSQNPRHKITKRGQNVTFRCDPISEHNRLYWYRQTLGQGPEFLTYFQNEAQLEKSRLLSDRFSAERPKGSFSTLEIQRTEQGDSAMYLCASSLPGQLYGYTFGSGTRLTVV.

The sample holds a few counts of this clone. The CDR3 bases are TGTGCCAGCAGTTTAACCTCAGGGGGCACTGAAGCTTTCTTT. It encodes CASSLTSGGTEAFF. V gene TRBV28 combines with J gene TRBJ1-1; 7 nucleotides match TRBD1. The junction had 4 bases not matched to a gene; V was cut back by 2 bases and J by 4 bases. CDR3 size: 14 residues. Germline-derived CDR1 and CDR2 are MDHEN and SYDVKM.

The J gene is TRBJ2-2, the V gene TRBV7-9, with 11 positions matching TRBD2. In germline, CDR1 is SEHNR, CDR2 FQNEAQ (reference sequence). With V trimmed by 4 bases and J by 0 bases, 1 base remained unmatched. The CDR3 spans 16 residues. CDR3 amino acids: CASSSGLAANTGELFF. CDR3 sequence (DNA): TGTGCCAGCAGCTCGGGACTAGCGGCGAACACCGGGGAGCTGTTTTTT.

The sample holds one count of this clone. The chain uses TRBV18 and TRBJ2-5; D might be TRBD2 (6 bases). Between the trimmed V and J ends, which lost 0 bases and 5 bases, there was a span of 13 bases. The CDR3 is 15 residues long. Germline V gives CDR1 KGHSH, CDR2 LQKENI. CDR3 coding DNA: TGTGCCAGCTCACCACCGGGACTCAACCGGGAGACCCAGTACTTC. Protein: CASSPPGLNRETQYF.

The gene calls are TRBV6-5 and TRBJ1-5, with 7 bases fitting TRBD1. The germline V gene has CDR1 MNHEY and CDR2 SVGAGI. The CDR3 has 14 residues. V lost 6 bases and J lost 1; bases outside the gene matches: 3. The CDR3 loop reads CASRGDSSNQPQHF. DNA of the CDR3: TGTGCCAGCAGGGGGGACAGCAGCAATCAGCCCCAGCATTTT.

The chain is built from TRBV10-2 and TRBJ1-6; TRBD1 might be the D (6 bases). V dropped 4 bases and J dropped 7 bases, with 11 bases sitting between them. CDR3 length equals 14 residues. The germline gives CDR1 WSHSY, CDR2 SAAADI. The CDR3 sequence: CASSAARGNSPLHF. In DNA, the CDR3 is TGCGCCAGCAGTGCGGCCAGGGGAAATTCACCCCTCCACTTT.

This sequence joins TRBV7-9 and TRBJ1-1, with 9 nucleotides matching TRBD1. The germline V gene has CDR1 SEHNR and CDR2 FQNEAQ (reference sequence). The CDR3 runs 12 residues. After removal of 5 bases from V and 8 bases from J, the junction contained 3 bases not matched to a gene. The CDR3 DNA follows: TGTGCCAGCAGCAGGGACAGGGAAGAAGCTTTCTTT. Translated: CASSRDREEAFF.

The V gene is TRBV3-1 (or the pseudogene TRBV3-2), the J gene TRBJ1-6; D perhaps matches TRBD1 (6 bases). V shed 4 bases and J shed 4 bases, with 8 bases lying between them. The CDR3 extends over 14 amino acids. Per the germline V gene, CDR1 is LGHDT and CDR2 is YNNKEL (reference sequence). CDR3 loop: CASSLGQYNSPLHF. The CDR3 DNA is TGTGCCAGCAGCCTTGGACAGTATAATTCACCCCTCCACTTT.

V gene TRBV19 combines with J gene TRBJ2-5; the D is unclear. This CDR3 spans 14 amino acids. Germline lookup yields CDR1 LNHDA and CDR2 SQIVND (reference sequence). Trimming pared 3 bases from V and 4 bases from J, leaving 12 bases between. The CDR3 DNA reads as TGTGCCAGTAGTATTAGAGTAGGCGGAGAGACCCAGTACTTC. This codes for CASSIRVGGETQYF.

This chain uses TRBV5-4 with TRBJ1-2, with 10 bases that match TRBD1. Germline CDR1 SGHNT, CDR2 YYREEE (reference sequence). After removal of 3 bases from V and 4 bases from J, the junction contained 3 bases not matched to a gene. The CDR3 sequence is 14 residues long. CDR3 nucleotide sequence: TGTGCCAGCAGCTGGACAGGGGGTTTCTATGGCTACACCTTC. Amino acid sequence: CASSWTGGFYGYTF.

This chain uses TRBV18 with TRBJ2-1; 15 nucleotides match TRBD2. The CDR3 totals 16 residues. V gave up 5 bases and J gave up 5 bases; unmatched junction bases: 4. Looked up from germline, CDR1 is KGHSH and CDR2 is LQKENI. CDR3 amino acids: CASSGTSGGNHNEQFF. CDR3 in DNA: TGTGCCAGCTCAGGGACTAGCGGGGGGAATCACAATGAGCAGTTCTTC.

V and J are TRBV18 and TRBJ2-7; D remains ambiguous. The germline V gene has CDR1 KGHSH and CDR2 LQKENI. The CDR3 sequence is 13 residues long. With 3 bases removed from V and 5 bases from J, the gap between germline ends came to 11 bases. CDR3 sequence (DNA): TGTGCCAGCTCACCCTACAGAATTCACGAGCAGTACTTC. Translated: CASSPYRIHEQYF.